This T cell receptor (beta chain) was retrieved from a study of human T cells and chemical hapten exposure. Study at large: Alopecia areata, totalis and universalis patients, mostly female, were included. Study-wide points: Expanded TCRs clustered into significantly more large CDR3 similarity groups than controls, the analysis revealed.

Concerning this clonotype: Its antigen is as yet unknown.

As originally analysed: A per-sample median of 95,638 TCRs was observed, with a range of about 20,000 to 700,000. TCRdb re-called the RACE reads with MiXCR, one entry per CDR3 protein. What appears here as the V and J calls and clone size reflects TCRdb's work, not the paper's. The sample lists more than 70,000 distinct CDR3 sequences; approximately 11% were seen once. Documented time point: patch test 3, about 24 weeks after DPC sensitization. Treatment: therapeutic diphenylcyclopropenone sensitization with weekly scalp DPC. Every donor had alopecia and was 18 to 70 years old; all were suitable for DPC. V was shortened by 3 bases and J by 0 bases, with 8 bases between the two germline ends. The length of the CDR3 is 14 residues. CDR1 SQVTM and CDR2 ANQGSEA come from the germline V gene.

The receptor was derived from a woman between 25 and 40 years old with alopecia areata. Some clones in this sample may be carry-over from other donors' samples. The V gene is TRBV29-1, the J gene TRBJ2-2; D gene unclear. Sequenced here: whole blood, sampled in connection with sensitization to the hapten diphenylcyclopropenone (DPC). CDR3 loop: CSVETATNTGELFF. The CDR3 bases are TGCAGCGTTGAGACCGCGACGAACACCGGGGAGCTGTTTTTT.